This T cell receptor beta chain was captured in a study of Graves' ophthalmopathy and Graves' hyperthyroidism. Amplified TCR beta CDR3 regions were obtained using RNA transcripts as template. HTBI primers were used in a first-round RT-PCR, which preceded a second-round multiplex PCR. TCRdb re-analysed the multiplex PCR reads in MiXCR, keeping a single row per CDR3 protein. The sample lists a few hundred thousand distinct CDR3 sequences; 20% to 25% were seen once. This clonotype was seen many times. Trimming removed 7 bases from V and 9 bases from J, with 18 bases in between. The CDR3 runs 13 residues. Germline assignment: CDR1 MNHNS and CDR2 SASEGT. Having ophthalmopathy, the donors showed moderate-to-severe activity, CAS ≥3 and NOSPECS ≥4, with disease lasting under 3 months.

This TCR was recovered from a woman in her forties or fifties with Graves' ophthalmopathy. The sequenced sample was peripheral blood. The chain carries TRBV6-1 and TRBJ2-5, with a possible D match to TRBD2 (7 bases). The CDR3 spells CASKGGQGSSQYF. The CDR3 bases are TGTGCCAGCAAGGGGGGGCAGGGGTCGTCCCAGTACTTC.